This is a list of T cell receptor beta chains from one sample in a study of T cell responses to AZD1222 COVID-19 vaccine. The data were produced by immunoSEQ multiplex PCR, yet TCRdb's version contains in-frame clones alone and is incomplete. The sample holds approximately 150,000 clones, about 91% seen once. Sample: peripheral blood, taken on day 0 of AZD1222 vaccination. The receptors shown here come from an adult in good health. Each CDR3 is given with its conserved first and last residue. Each record gives: clone size, J gene, V gene, D gene, CDR3 DNA, CDR3 protein. The D gene is left open where the match is weak. Size is omitted from some rows. Given values are once, few, many or a class for expanded clones.

NA TRBJ2-1 TRBV4-3 NA TGCGCCAGCAGCCAAGACCTCAGGAAGCAGTTCTTC CASSQDLRKQFF
NA TRBJ2-7 TRBV4-3 TRBD1 TGCGCCAGCAGCCAAGATACGGGACAGGGGGCATACGAGCAGTACTTC CASSQDTGQGAYEQYF
NA TRBJ2-3 TRBV2 NA TGTGCCAGCAGTGAAACCACAGATACGCAGTATTTT CASSETTDTQYF
NA TRBJ1-1 TRBV10-3 NA TGTGCCATCACCCCTGGGACACAGAACACTGAAGCTTTCTTT CAITPGTQNTEAFF
NA TRBJ2-5 TRBV25-1 NA TGTGCCAGCAGCACGTCCCCTCAAGAGACCCAGTACTTC CASSTSPQETQYF
NA TRBJ2-2 TRBV7-7 NA TGTGCCAGCAGCTCAGGACCCGAGCTGTTTTTT CASSSGPELFF
NA TRBJ2-7 TRBV29-1 NA TGCAGCGTTTGGGGACCGCTCTACGAGCAGTACTTC CSVWGPLYEQYF
NA TRBJ2-7 TRBV7-6 NA TGTGCCAGCAGCTTAGGGGCCTGGAACTACGAGCAGTACTTC CASSLGAWNYEQYF
NA TRBJ1-6 TRBV28 NA TGTGCCAGCAGCGGGACGACGGGCCAAAATTCACCCCTCCACTTT CASSGTTGQNSPLHF
NA TRBJ2-1 TRBV5-1 NA TGCGCCAGCAGCTTGAGTAGCGAGGGTGAGCAGTTCTTC CASSLSSEGEQFF
NA TRBJ2-3 TRBV7-9 NA TGTGCCAGCAGCTTAAGGGGTACGGGTGGGAGCACAGATACGCAGTATTTT CASSLRGTGGSTDTQYF
NA TRBJ1-5 TRBV6-2/TRBV6-3 NA TGTGCCAGCAGTTACCGGGGTTATAGCAATCAGCCCCAGCATTTT CASSYRGYSNQPQHF
NA TRBJ2-7 TRBV5-1 TRBD2 TGCGCCAGCAGCTTGGAAGTAGCGGGGGACCACCGATTAAAATACTACGAGCAGTACTTC CASSLEVAGDHRLKYYEQYF
NA TRBJ2-3 TRBV10-1 TRBD2 TGCGCCAGCAGTGAGGGTGGTAGCGGGAGCAGTAGAGATACGCAGTATTTT CASSEGGSGSSRDTQYF
NA TRBJ2-1 TRBV19 NA TGTGCCAGCCGAGACTACAATGAGCAGTTCTTC CASRDYNEQFF
NA TRBJ1-1 TRBV15 NA TGTGCCACCAGCAGAACCCCCCGGGACACTGAAGCTTTCTTT CATSRTPRDTEAFF
NA TRBJ2-2 TRBV3-1/TRBV3-2 NA TGTGCCAGCAGCCCCTCCGGGCAGGGGCGGAGCGGGGAGCTGTTTTTT CASSPSGQGRSGELFF
NA TRBJ1-4 TRBV4-1 TRBD1 TGCGCCAGCAGCCCTGGGACAGGGGAAGTGGAAAAACTGTTTTTT CASSPGTGEVEKLFF
NA TRBJ2-1 TRBV2 NA TGTGCCAGCAATGGAGTGAGCTACAATGAGCAGTTCTTC CASNGVSYNEQFF
NA TRBJ1-3 TRBV29-1 NA TGCAGCGTTATCCTCTCTGGAAACACCATATATTTT CSVILSGNTIYF
NA TRBJ2-7 TRBV10-3 TRBD2 TGTGCCATCAGTGAGAGGACTAGCGGAAGTACCTACGAGCAGTACTTC CAISERTSGSTYEQYF
few TRBJ1-6 TRBV11-3 NA TGTGCCAGCAGCTTAGGAGGGTGGGATTCACCCCTCCACTTT CASSLGGWDSPLHF
NA TRBJ1-1 TRBV27 NA TGTGCCAGCAGTAAGACAGCCATGAACACTGAAGCTTTCTTT CASSKTAMNTEAFF
NA TRBJ2-2 TRBV9 NA TGTGCCAGCAGCATGCCTCAGGGATTAGACACCGGGGAGCTGTTTTTT CASSMPQGLDTGELFF
NA TRBJ1-3 TRBV5-1 NA TGCGCCAGCAGCTGGGGAAGACAGGTGAACTCTGGAAACACCATATATTTT CASSWGRQVNSGNTIYF
NA TRBJ2-2 TRBV4-1 TRBD2 TGCGCCAGCAGCCAAGGATTGCGGGGGACCGGGGAGCTGTTTTTT CASSQGLRGTGELFF
NA TRBJ1-2 TRBV7-3 TRBD1 TGTGCCAGCAGCTTAGACGCCACGGAGGGGGCCGGCTACACCTTC CASSLDATEGAGYTF
NA TRBJ2-2 TRBV9 NA TGTGCCAGCAGCGTTGGAGGAACCGGGGAGCTGTTTTTT CASSVGGTGELFF
NA TRBJ1-1 TRBV5-5 NA TGTGCCAGCAGCTTGGTAGCAGGTAACACTGAAGCTTTCTTT CASSLVAGNTEAFF
NA TRBJ2-6 TRBV19 NA TGTGCCAGTAGGGCCGGGTACTCTGGGGCCAACGTCCTGACTTTC CASRAGYSGANVLTF
NA TRBJ1-3 TRBV7-2 NA TGTGCCAGCAGCTTAGGTTCCAGCTCTGGAAACACCATATATTTT CASSLGSSSGNTIYF
NA TRBJ2-1 TRBV12-3/TRBV12-4 NA TGTGCCAGCAGCTATTCCGTTTCTGAGCAGTTCTTC CASSYSVSEQFF
NA TRBJ1-2 TRBV10-2 TRBD1 TGCGCCAGCAGCCGGACAGGGGGCAACTATGGCTACACCTTC CASSRTGGNYGYTF
few TRBJ1-2 TRBV28 TRBD1 TGTGCCAGCAGTCTAATCGGGACAGGGTCGCTTGGCTACACCTTC CASSLIGTGSLGYTF